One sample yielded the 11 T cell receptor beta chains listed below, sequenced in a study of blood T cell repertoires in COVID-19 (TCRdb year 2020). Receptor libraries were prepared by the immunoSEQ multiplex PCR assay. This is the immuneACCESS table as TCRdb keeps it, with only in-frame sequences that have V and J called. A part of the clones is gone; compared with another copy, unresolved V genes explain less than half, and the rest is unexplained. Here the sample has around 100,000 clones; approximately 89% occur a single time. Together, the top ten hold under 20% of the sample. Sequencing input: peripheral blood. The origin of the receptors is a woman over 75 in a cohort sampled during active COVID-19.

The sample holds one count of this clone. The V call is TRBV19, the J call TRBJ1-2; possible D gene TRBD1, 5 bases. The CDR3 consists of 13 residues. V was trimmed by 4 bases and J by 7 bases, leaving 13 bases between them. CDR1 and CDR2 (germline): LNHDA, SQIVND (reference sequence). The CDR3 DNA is TGTGCCAGTAGTAGCCGGGCCGGGGGTGGCTACACCTTC. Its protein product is CASSSRAGGGYTF.

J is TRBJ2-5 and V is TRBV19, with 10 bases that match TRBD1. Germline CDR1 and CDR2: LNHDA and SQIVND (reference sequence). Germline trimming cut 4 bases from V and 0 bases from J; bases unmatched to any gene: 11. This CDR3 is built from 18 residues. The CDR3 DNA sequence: TGTGCCAGTAGTACCGCATCGACAGGGGGCCCGTACCAAGAGACCCAGTACTTC. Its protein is CASSTASTGGPYQETQYF.

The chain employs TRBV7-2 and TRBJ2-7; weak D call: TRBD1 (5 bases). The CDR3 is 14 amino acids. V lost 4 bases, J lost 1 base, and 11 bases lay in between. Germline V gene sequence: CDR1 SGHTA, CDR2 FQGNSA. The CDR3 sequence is CASSSRQKSYEQYF. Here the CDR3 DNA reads TGTGCCAGCAGCTCCCGACAGAAATCCTACGAGCAGTACTTC.

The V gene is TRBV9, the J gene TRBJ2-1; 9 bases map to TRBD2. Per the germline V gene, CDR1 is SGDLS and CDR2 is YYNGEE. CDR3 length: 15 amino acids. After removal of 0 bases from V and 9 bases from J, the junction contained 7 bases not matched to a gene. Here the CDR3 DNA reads TGTGCCAGCAGCGTAGCTGGCGGGAGGGCTTTTGAGCAGTTCTTC. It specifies CASSVAGGRAFEQFF.

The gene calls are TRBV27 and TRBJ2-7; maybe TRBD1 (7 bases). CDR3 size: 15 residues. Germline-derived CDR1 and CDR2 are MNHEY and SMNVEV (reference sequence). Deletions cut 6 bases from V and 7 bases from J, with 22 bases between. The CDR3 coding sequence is TGTGCCAGCAGCTCAGGGGGGACTTTTTATCTGGAGCAGTACTTC. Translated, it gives CASSSGGTFYLEQYF.

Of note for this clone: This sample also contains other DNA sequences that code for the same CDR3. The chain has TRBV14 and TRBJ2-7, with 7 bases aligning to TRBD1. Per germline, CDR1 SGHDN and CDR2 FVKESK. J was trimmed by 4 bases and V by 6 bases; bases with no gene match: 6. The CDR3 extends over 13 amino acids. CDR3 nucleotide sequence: TGTGCCAGCAGACTCACAGGGGAGTACGAGCAGTACTTC. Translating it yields CASRLTGEYEQYF.

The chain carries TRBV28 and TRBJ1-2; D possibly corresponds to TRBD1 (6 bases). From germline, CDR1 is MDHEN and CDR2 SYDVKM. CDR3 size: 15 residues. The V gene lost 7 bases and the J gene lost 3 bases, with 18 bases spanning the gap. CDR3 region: CASTTGTDGHYGYTF. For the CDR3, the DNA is TGTGCCAGCACGACAGGTACTGACGGACACTATGGCTACACCTTC.

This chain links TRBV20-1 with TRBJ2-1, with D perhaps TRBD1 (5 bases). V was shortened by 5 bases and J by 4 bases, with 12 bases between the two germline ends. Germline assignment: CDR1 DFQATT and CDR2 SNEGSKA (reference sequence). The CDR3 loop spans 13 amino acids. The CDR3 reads CSAGGHLYNEQFF. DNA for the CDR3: TGCAGTGCTGGTGGACATTTGTACAATGAGCAGTTCTTC.

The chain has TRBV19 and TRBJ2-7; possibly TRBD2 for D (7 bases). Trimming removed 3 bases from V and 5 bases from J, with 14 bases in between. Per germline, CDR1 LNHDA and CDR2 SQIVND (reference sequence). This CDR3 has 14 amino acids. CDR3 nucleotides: TGTGCCAGTAGTATCGGGGGGCGCATCGACGAGCAGTACTTC. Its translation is CASSIGGRIDEQYF. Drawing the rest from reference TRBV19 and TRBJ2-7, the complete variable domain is DGGITQSPKYLFRKEGQNVTLSCEQNLNHDAMYWYRQDPGQGLRLIYYSQIVNDFQKGDIAEGYSVSREKKESFPLTVTSAQKNPTAFYLCASSIGGRIDEQYFGPGTRLTVT.

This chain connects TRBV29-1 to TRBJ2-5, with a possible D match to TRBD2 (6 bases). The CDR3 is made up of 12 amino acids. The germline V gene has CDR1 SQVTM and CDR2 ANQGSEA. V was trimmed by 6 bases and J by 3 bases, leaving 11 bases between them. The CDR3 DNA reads TGCAGCGTGGCGGGACTCAAAGAGACCCAGTACTTC. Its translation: CSVAGLKETQYF. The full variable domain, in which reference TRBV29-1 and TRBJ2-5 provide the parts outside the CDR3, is SAVISQKPSRDICQRGTSLTIQCQVDSQVTMMFWYRQQPGQSLTLIATANQGSEATYESGFVIDKFPISRPNLTFSTLTVSNMSPEDSSIYLCSVAGLKETQYFGPGTRLLVL.

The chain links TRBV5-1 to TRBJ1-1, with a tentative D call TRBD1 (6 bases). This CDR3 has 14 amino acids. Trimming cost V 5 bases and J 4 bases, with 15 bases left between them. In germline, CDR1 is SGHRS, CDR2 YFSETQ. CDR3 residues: CASRAGVVGTEAFF. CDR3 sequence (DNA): TGCGCCAGCAGAGCAGGGGTCGTCGGCACTGAAGCTTTCTTT.